These T cell receptor beta chains were read from a single sample in a study of beta chain features in type 1 diabetes. Repertoires were generated with immunoSEQ multiplex PCR, while TCRdb's copy carries only in-frame clones and drops some. The data show almost 350,000 clones, with roughly 21% seen just once and under 0.05% held by the top ten. Sequenced material: naive CD4+ T cells from blood. The receptor source for this set is a woman younger than 30 in good health. The CDR3 runs from the conserved cysteine through the conserved F or W. A D gene is named only where the DNA matches it firmly. Not every row has a clone size; where given, it reads once, few, many or a size class.

TRBJ2-3,NA,NA,TRBV9,TGTGCCAGCAGCGCACCGGGATCCATCACAGATACGCAGTATTTT,CASSAPGSITDTQYF
TRBJ1-1,few,NA,TRBV29-1,TGCAGCGCTGTATTTATGAACACTGAAGCTTTCTTT,CSAVFMNTEAFF
TRBJ2-2,NA,TRBD2,TRBV4-1,TGCGCCAGCAGCCAAGTTCCGGGACTAGTTATCACCGGGGAGCTGTTTTTT,CASSQVPGLVITGELFF
TRBJ1-2,NA,TRBD1,TRBV2,TGTGCCAGCAGTCTCAGGACAGGGTACCCTTCTGGCTACACCTTC,CASSLRTGYPSGYTF
TRBJ2-5,NA,TRBD2,TRBV9,TGTGCCAGCAGTGGGACTAGCGGGAGGCCTTCTCAAGAGACCCAGTACTTC,CASSGTSGRPSQETQYF
TRBJ2-4,few,NA,TRBV6-5,TGTGCCAGCAGGGCTGGGGGGAACATTCAGTACTTC,CASRAGGNIQYF
TRBJ2-7,NA,TRBD1,TRBV19,TGTGCCACCTCAAGATTCGGACAGGGTGACGGCGAGCAGTACTTC,CATSRFGQGDGEQYF
TRBJ1-2,few,NA,TRBV30,TGTGCCTGGAGTAGATCGGGGGACTATGGCTACACCTTC,CAWSRSGDYGYTF
TRBJ1-1,NA,NA,TRBV5-4,TGTGCCAGCAGCAGACAGGAGATCAACACTGAAGCTTTCTTT,CASSRQEINTEAFF
TRBJ2-3,NA,NA,TRBV5-1,TGCGCCAGCAGCTTGTTGGCGGGGAGCACAGATACGCAGTATTTT,CASSLLAGSTDTQYF
TRBJ2-7,NA,NA,TRBV5-1,TGCGCCAGCAGCTTGGACAGGGTGGTATCCGAGCAGTACTTC,CASSLDRVVSEQYF
TRBJ2-7,NA,NA,TRBV21-1,TGTGCCAGTAGCCTGAGGGACACCTACGAGCAGTACTTC,CASSLRDTYEQYF
TRBJ1-1,NA,NA,TRBV9,TGTGCCAGCAGCGGCGACTTGAACACTGAAGCTTTCTTT,CASSGDLNTEAFF
TRBJ2-1,NA,TRBD2,TRBV14,TGTGCCAGCAGCCAAGAAGCTTGGGGGTTCGGGAGGGTCTACAATGAGCAGTTCTTC,CASSQEAWGFGRVYNEQFF
TRBJ1-5,few,NA,TRBV7-8,TGTGCCAGCAGCTTAGAGGGGTTAAGGAATCAGCCCCAGCATTTT,CASSLEGLRNQPQHF
TRBJ2-1,few,NA,TRBV28,TGTGCCAGCAGTTCCCCGGGGGCGGGAGAGTACAATGAGCAGTTCTTC,CASSSPGAGEYNEQFF
TRBJ2-6,NA,NA,TRBV7-7,TGTGCTACGCCCGCGGGTGGTGGGGCCAACGTCCTGACTTTC,CATPAGGGANVLTF
TRBJ2-1,NA,TRBD2,TRBV18,TGTGCCAGCTCAGGGCTAGCGGGAAGGAGATACAATGAGCAGTTCTTC,CASSGLAGRRYNEQFF
TRBJ2-7,NA,NA,TRBV5-4,TGTGCCAGCAGCTCCTCGAGGTACGAGCAGTACTTC,CASSSSRYEQYF
TRBJ1-1,few,TRBD1,TRBV12-5,TGTGCTAGTGGTGGGGACAGGGGAAAAAACACTGAAGCTTTCTTT,CASGGDRGKNTEAFF
TRBJ1-1,few,TRBD1,TRBV29-1,TGCAGCGTAGGGACAGGGCTTACGAACACTGAAGCTTTCTTT,CSVGTGLTNTEAFF
TRBJ2-7,NA,TRBD2,TRBV7-2,TGTGCCAGCAGCCCTGGACTAGCGGGTACCTACGAGCAGTACTTC,CASSPGLAGTYEQYF
TRBJ1-2,few,TRBD1,TRBV25-1,TGTGCCAGTACCGGGACAGGGTATGGCTACACCTTC,CASTGTGYGYTF
TRBJ1-5,NA,TRBD1,TRBV7-9,TGTGCCAGCAGCTTAGGACAGGGTAGCAATCAGCCCCAGCATTTT,CASSLGQGSNQPQHF
TRBJ2-7,once,NA,TRBV6-5,TGTGCCAGCAGTTACTCAAACGCCGGGGGCTCCTACGAGCAGTACTTC,CASSYSNAGGSYEQYF
TRBJ2-6,few,TRBD1,TRBV30,TGTGCCTGGAGGGGACAGTTCTCTGGGGCCAACGTCCTGACTTTC,CAWRGQFSGANVLTF
TRBJ1-6,few,TRBD1,TRBV9,TGTGCCAGCAGCGTAGGACAGGGTTTCTATAATTCACCCCTCCACTTT,CASSVGQGFYNSPLHF
TRBJ2-1,NA,NA,TRBV5-1,TGCGCCAGCAGCTTTAGTCCAGGGTCGGGTGAGCAGTTCTTC,CASSFSPGSGEQFF
TRBJ1-2,NA,NA,TRBV30,TGTGCCTGGACGACGGGAAGCTATGGCTACACCTTC,CAWTTGSYGYTF
TRBJ1-1,NA,TRBD1,TRBV9,TGTGCCAGCAGCGTCGACAGGGTGAACACTGAAGCTTTCTTT,CASSVDRVNTEAFF
TRBJ2-5,NA,TRBD1,TRBV18,TGTGCCAGCTCACCGAGGACAGGAGGTTTGCGGGAGACCCAGTACTTC,CASSPRTGGLRETQYF
TRBJ1-1,NA,NA,TRBV9,TGTGCCAGCAGCGTAGGATCAGGGAACACTGAAGCTTTCTTT,CASSVGSGNTEAFF
TRBJ1-6,few,NA,TRBV9,TGTGCCAGCAGCGTGGGCTCGGGGGACGTTTATAATTCACCCCTCCACTTT,CASSVGSGDVYNSPLHF
TRBJ2-7,few,TRBD2,TRBV7-2,TGTGCCAGCAGCTTAGAGGTCGGGAGGGCCTACGAGCAGTACTTC,CASSLEVGRAYEQYF
TRBJ2-3,NA,TRBD2,TRBV5-4,TGTGCCAGCAGCTTCCGACTAGCGGGAGCAGATACGCAGTATTTT,CASSFRLAGADTQYF
TRBJ2-5,few,NA,TRBV18,TGTGCCAGCGTCAAGGGGTCGGGAGTCGGAGAGACCCAGTACTTC,CASVKGSGVGETQYF
TRBJ2-3,NA,TRBD1,TRBV9,TGTGCCAGCAGCGCTTCCACAGGGGGTAGTAATACGCAGTATTTT,CASSASTGGSNTQYF
TRBJ2-5,NA,TRBD1,TRBV27,TGTGCCAGCAAAACCCTGGCGTGGGGACAGGGGAAAGAGACCCAGTACTTC,CASKTLAWGQGKETQYF
TRBJ2-4,NA,NA,TRBV4-1,TGCGCCAGCAGCCAAGAAGGGCTAGCCGAAAACATTCAGTACTTC,CASSQEGLAENIQYF
TRBJ2-7,few,TRBD2,TRBV11-2,TGTGCCAGCAGCCTACGACTAGCGGGAGAGAACGAGCAGTACTTC,CASSLRLAGENEQYF
TRBJ2-7,NA,TRBD2,TRBV2,TGTGCCAGCAGTGTCAAAACTAGCGGGTCCTCCTACGAGCAGTACTTC,CASSVKTSGSSYEQYF
TRBJ1-2,few,NA,TRBV7-2,TGTGCCAGCAGCTTAAAGAGCGGGAATTATGGCTACACCTTC,CASSLKSGNYGYTF